One and the same sample provided the 30 T cell receptor beta chains below, sequenced in a study of naive and memory T cell subsets. Amplification of ligated cDNA took four PCR rounds with SP2 and nested alpha and beta constant primers. TCRdb analysed the UMI-ligation and nested PCR reads with MiXCR anew, one entry per CDR3 protein. The top ten hold 7.4% of the sample, which has some 25,000 distinct CDR3 sequences, around 5% seen once. A UMI-containing oligonucleotide was joined by 3' ligation to the TCR cDNA template. The sequencing sample was made of blood. The receptors derive from an adult in good health.

This clonotype has ten or more counts. The chain joins TRBV29-1 to TRBJ2-5; D remains unclear. V was shortened by 1 base and J by 5 bases, with 11 bases between the two germline ends. The CDR3 totals 13 residues. Germline loops: CDR1 SQVTM, CDR2 ANQGSEA. The DNA of the CDR3 is TGCAGCGTTGAAGGGGCCGCCTATGAGACCCAGTACTTC. Its protein product is CSVEGAAYETQYF.

This clonotype rates as medium-sized. The chain links TRBV7-6 to TRBJ2-6, with TRBD2 matching 7 bases. Germline lookup yields CDR1 SGHVS and CDR2 FNYEAQ. The CDR3 covers 17 residues. V lost 7 bases to trimming and J lost 0 bases; unmatched junction nucleotides: 9. In DNA, the CDR3 is TGTGCCAGCATGAGGGAGGGGAGTGGCTCTGGGGCCAACGTCCTGACTTTC. Its translation: CASMREGSGSGANVLTF.

This clonotype occurred a few times. The V gene is TRBV4-2, the J gene TRBJ2-7, with TRBD1 matching over 9 bases. Germline loops: CDR1 LGHNA, CDR2 YNFKEQ. After removal of 4 bases from V and 1 base from J, the junction contained 2 bases not matched to a gene. This CDR3 region has 14 residues. In nucleotides, the CDR3 is TGTGCCAGCAGCCGGGACAGGGATTCCTACGAGCAGTACTTC. It is translated as CASSRDRDSYEQYF.

This clonotype was detected many times. This chain connects TRBV20-1 to TRBJ2-1, with D possibly being TRBD2 (6 bases). V lost 6 bases, J lost 5 bases, and 17 bases lay in between. Germline assignment: CDR1 DFQATT and CDR2 SNEGSKA (reference sequence). This CDR3 has 14 amino acids. The CDR3 loop reads CSAEGPGSDNEQFF. The CDR3 bases are TGCAGTGCGGAGGGGCCAGGATCCGACAATGAGCAGTTCTTC.

This clonotype occurred a few times. The chain joins TRBV24-1 to TRBJ2-1; the match to TRBD1 covers 9 bases. The ends lost 1 base at V and 0 bases at J; junction bases unmatched: 9. Germline V gene lookup returns CDR1 KGHDR and CDR2 SFDVKD. The CDR3 consists of 19 residues. The CDR3 nucleotides read TGTGCCACCAGTGATTTCGGGACTGCGGGACAGGGCTCCTACAATGAGCAGTTCTTC. Its protein is CATSDFGTAGQGSYNEQFF.

At least ten counts were recorded for this clonotype. The chain couples TRBV7-3 to TRBJ2-7; 7 bases line up with TRBD1. Per germline, CDR1 SGHTA and CDR2 FQGTGA. The CDR3 contains 14 residues. Trimming removed 4 bases from V and 2 bases from J; junction bases left unmatched: 5. The CDR3 DNA is TGTGCCAGCAGCTCCGGGACAGCTCCCTACGAGCAGTACTTC. It is translated as CASSSGTAPYEQYF.

Concerning this clonotype itself: A much larger clone is a single base away; this may be a read error. The chain carries TRBV6-5 and TRBJ1-2; possible D gene TRBD1, 6 bases. The CDR3 has 16 residues. Germline values: CDR1 MNHEY, CDR2 SVGAGI. Trimming pared 6 bases from V and 2 bases from J, leaving 19 bases between. Here the CDR3 reads CASSGGGFRTNYGYTF. The CDR3 DNA reads TGTGCCAGCAGCGGAGGGGGGTTCCGAACAAACTATGGCTACACCTTC.

In this sample, this clonotype turned up a few times. The rearrangement links TRBV29-1 to TRBJ1-5, with unresolved D. V lost 1 base, J lost 4 bases, and 11 bases lay in between. There are 14 residues in the CDR3. CDR1 is SQVTM and CDR2 is ANQGSEA in the germline V gene. Here the CDR3 DNA reads TGCAGCGTTGAAGGGGGTGGGGAAAATCAGCCCCAGCATTTT. This translates into CSVEGGGENQPQHF.

This clonotype was detected ten times or more. V gene TRBV6-2 or TRBV6-3 combines with J gene TRBJ1-5, with D possibly being TRBD1 (6 bases). From germline, CDR1 is MNHEY and CDR2 SVGEGT. The V and J ends lost 7 bases and 7 bases respectively, with 14 bases between them. This CDR3 is 13 amino acids long. CDR3 loop: CASIADRGQPQHF. In DNA, the CDR3 is TGTGCCAGCATTGCGGACAGAGGACAGCCCCAGCATTTT.

This clonotype was found many times. The chain recombines TRBV7-2 with TRBJ1-5; D is uncertain. There are 13 residues in the CDR3. The ends were cut back, 3 bases at V and 4 bases at J, with 7 bases in the middle. Germline loops: CDR1 SGHTA, CDR2 FQGNSA. The CDR3 nucleotides read TGTGCCAGCAGCTTTATCAAGAATCAGCCCCAGCATTTT. Translation: CASSFIKNQPQHF. Complete variable domain (other parts from reference TRBV7-2 and TRBJ1-5): GAGVSQSPSNKVTEKGKDVELRCDPISGHTALYWYRQSLGQGLEFLIYFQGNSAPDKSGLPSDRFSAERTGGSVSTLTIQRTQQEDSAVYLCASSFIKNQPQHFGDGTRLSIL.

Regarding this clonotype: A much larger clone differs from this one at a single base, so this may be a read error. The chain has TRBV29-1 and TRBJ2-3; D is perhaps TRBD1 (5 bases). The CDR3 sequence is 12 residues long. Trimming removed 6 bases from V and 11 bases from J, with 18 bases in between. The germline V gene has CDR1 SQVTM and CDR2 ANQGSEA. The CDR3 is CSVSQGTFGQYF. In nucleotides, the CDR3 is TGCAGCGTGAGTCAGGGCACCTTCGGGCAGTATTTT.

There are many counts of this clonotype. The chain couples TRBV6-5 to TRBJ1-3, with 9 nucleotides matching TRBD1. The CDR3 has 17 residues. J was trimmed by 1 base and V by 0 bases; bases with no gene match: 4. The V gene's germline CDR1 is MNHEY and CDR2 SVGAGI. The CDR3 reads CASSYSLDRGSGNTIYF. The DNA for the CDR3 is TGTGCCAGCAGTTACTCCTTGGACAGGGGATCTGGAAACACCATATATTTT.

This clonotype was seen a few times. The J gene is TRBJ2-1, the V gene TRBV20-1; 9 positions agree with TRBD2. The germline CDR1 and CDR2 sequences are DFQATT and SNEGSKA (reference sequence). The CDR3 sequence is 14 residues long. The J segment lost 0 bases and the V segment lost 5 bases, leaving 2 bases of the junction unmatched. The CDR3 loop is CSAHSGSSYNEQFF. DNA for the CDR3: TGCAGTGCTCATAGCGGGAGCTCCTACAATGAGCAGTTCTTC.

This clonotype has ten or more counts. The J gene is TRBJ2-3, the V gene TRBV4-3; 8 positions match TRBD2. This CDR3 is built from 13 residues. CDR1 is LGHNA and CDR2 is YSLEER in the germline V gene. V was pared by 3 bases and J by 8 bases, with 4 bases of the junction left unmatched. The CDR3 loop reads CASSQRGEGTQYF. In DNA, the CDR3 is TGCGCCAGCAGCCAGCGGGGGGAAGGTACGCAGTATTTT.

Within the sample, this clonotype is medium-sized. V is TRBV5-6 and J is TRBJ2-7, with D maybe TRBD2 (5 bases). CDR1 and CDR2 from the germline V gene are SGHDT and YYEEEE. V lost 4 bases to trimming and J lost 3 bases, with 11 bases between them. This CDR3 has 13 residues. The CDR3 nucleotides are TGTGCCAGCAGCCCGGGGTCTTACTACGAGCAGTACTTC. It specifies CASSPGSYYEQYF.

This chain links TRBV12-3 or TRBV12-4 with TRBJ2-3; 14 bases fit TRBD2. V lost 1 base, J lost 2 bases, and 2 bases stayed unmatched. This CDR3 has 17 residues. This chain's CDR3 is CASSLGTSGRPTDTQYF. The CDR3 DNA reads as TGTGCCAGCAGTTTAGGGACTAGCGGGAGGCCCACAGATACGCAGTATTTT.

This clonotype has a count of ten or more. V gene TRBV29-1 combines with J gene TRBJ2-5, with 10 bases matching TRBD1. CDR3 size: 13 residues. Germline trimming cut 6 bases from V and 3 bases from J; bases unmatched to any gene: 4. Germline lookup yields CDR1 SQVTM and CDR2 ANQGSEA. Here the CDR3 reads CSVATGGKETQYF. In DNA, the CDR3 is TGCAGCGTGGCGACAGGGGGCAAAGAGACCCAGTACTTC.

This clonotype appeared many times. The J gene is TRBJ2-7, the V gene TRBV3-1, with 14 positions matching TRBD2. Germline V gene sequence: CDR1 LGHDT, CDR2 YNNKEL (reference sequence). The V gene end was trimmed by 4 bases and the J gene end by 3 bases; junction bases not matched to a gene: 14. The CDR3 has 19 residues. In DNA, the CDR3 is TGTGCCAGCAGCCCGCACCACCGACTAGCGGGAGGGGATTTCTACGAGCAGTACTTC. Translated, it gives CASSPHHRLAGGDFYEQYF.

This clonotype appeared many times. The V gene is TRBV19, the J gene TRBJ1-1; 7 bases fit TRBD1. From germline, CDR1 is LNHDA and CDR2 SQIVND (reference sequence). There are 13 residues in the CDR3. J lost 3 bases, V lost 7 bases, and 5 bases had no gene match. This chain's CDR3 is CASTVDRDTEAFF. For the CDR3, the DNA is TGTGCCAGTACCGTCGACAGGGACACTGAAGCTTTCTTT.

Relative to its sample, this clonotype is medium-sized. The chain uses TRBV29-1 and TRBJ2-1, with TRBD2 matching 9 bases. With 2 bases clipped from V and 7 bases from J, the junction kept 6 bases outside the gene matches. Germline V gene sequence: CDR1 SQVTM, CDR2 ANQGSEA. This CDR3 region has 14 residues. CDR3 region: CSVETRTSGNEQFF. CDR3 coding DNA: TGCAGCGTTGAAACTAGAACTAGCGGGAATGAGCAGTTCTTC.

This clonotype was seen ten or more times. This rearrangement joins TRBV20-1 to TRBJ1-6, with D tentatively TRBD1 (5 bases). V was clipped by 2 bases and J by 13 bases, with 9 bases between them. The germline V gene has CDR1 DFQATT and CDR2 SNEGSKA (reference sequence). CDR3 length: 11 amino acids. DNA of the CDR3: TGCAGTGCTAGAAGGGGATCTCCCCTCCACTTT. It translates to CSARRGSPLHF.

The chain carries TRBV3-1 and TRBJ2-7, with D possibly matching TRBD2 (6 bases). V lost 0 bases to trimming and J lost 6 bases, with 12 bases between them. The germline V gene encodes CDR1 LGHDT and CDR2 YNNKEL (reference sequence). This CDR3 region has 14 residues. The CDR3 coding sequence is TGTGCCAGCAGCCAAGATCTGCGGGGTTCCGAGCAGTACTTC. Translating it yields CASSQDLRGSEQYF.

This clonotype was detected many times. This sequence joins TRBV6-2 or TRBV6-3 and TRBJ1-1; unclear D gene. V was pared by 4 bases and J by 0 bases, with 12 bases between. This CDR3 is 15 amino acids long. The germline V gene encodes CDR1 MNHEY and CDR2 SVGEGT. The CDR3 region has the DNA TGTGCCAGCAGTTTCTCCCAAGGATTGAACACTGAAGCTTTCTTT. Amino acid sequence: CASSFSQGLNTEAFF.

The rearrangement uses TRBV6-5 and TRBJ2-7; unclear D gene. CDR1 and CDR2 from the germline V gene are MNHEY and SVGAGI. The CDR3 is made up of 13 amino acids. V was pared by 10 bases and J by 1 base, with 14 bases between. CDR3 bases: TGTGCCACCACAGACCTCCCTTCCTACGAGCAGTACTTC. It specifies CATTDLPSYEQYF.

This clonotype was seen ten or more times. V gene TRBV24-1 combines with J gene TRBJ2-1; TRBD2 agrees at 9 bases. The CDR3 is made up of 15 amino acids. Germline-derived CDR1 and CDR2 are KGHDR and SFDVKD. With 5 bases clipped from V and 7 bases from J, the junction kept 8 bases outside the gene matches. The CDR3 region has the DNA TGTGCCACCAGTGGAGGGCTAGCGGGGTCGAATGAGCAGTTCTTC. Translation: CATSGGLAGSNEQFF.

This clonotype was seen many times. V gene TRBV18 combines with J gene TRBJ1-1; the D is unclear. The germline V gene has CDR1 KGHSH and CDR2 LQKENI. The V end lost 0 bases, the J end lost 3 bases, and 5 bases lay between the germline ends. The CDR3 runs 13 residues. The CDR3 protein is CASSPPAYTEAFF. CDR3 nucleotides: TGTGCCAGCTCACCACCTGCGTACACTGAAGCTTTCTTT.

This clonotype is judged medium-sized. This chain links TRBV19 with TRBJ2-7, with D perhaps TRBD1 (6 bases). Germline CDR1 LNHDA, CDR2 SQIVND (reference sequence). The CDR3 spans 13 residues. V lost 4 bases and J 2 bases, leaving 9 bases between the germline ends. The CDR3 coding sequence is TGTGCCAGTAGTACCCCAGGGGCCTACGAGCAGTACTTC. Protein: CASSTPGAYEQYF.

The table lists this clonotype with many counts. This chain connects TRBV6-6 to TRBJ1-3; D call uncertain. V lost 5 bases, J lost 2 bases, and 7 bases lay in between. The germline gives CDR1 MNHNY, CDR2 SVGAGI (reference sequence). The CDR3 sequence is 13 residues long. The CDR3 coding sequence is TGTGCCAGCAGTCAATGGACTGGAAACACCATATATTTT. This gives the protein CASSQWTGNTIYF.

This clonotype turned up a few times. The DNA is left out, because the CDR3 cannot be placed on it with certainty; the CDR3 is given as TCRdb lists it. This sequence joins TRBV9 and TRBJ2-5; the D call in the table, TRBD1, was not verified against the DNA. The CDR3 is 13 amino acids long, termini counted. CDR1 and CDR2 (germline): SGDLS, YYNGEE. The CDR3 spells CASSGRAMETQYF.

This clonotype appeared many times. The chain recombines TRBV28 with TRBJ2-1, with 7 bases lining up with TRBD2. This CDR3 has 14 amino acids. The V gene's germline CDR1 is MDHEN and CDR2 SYDVKM. The V segment lost 2 bases and the J segment 8 bases; nucleotides outside the gene matches: 6. The CDR3 DNA reads TGTGCCAGCAGTTTAGGCGGGAGTGGGTATGAGCAGTTCTTC. It translates to CASSLGGSGYEQFF. Together with reference TRBV28 and TRBJ2-1, the CDR3 gives the full variable domain: DVKVTQSSRYLVKRTGEKVFLECVQDMDHENMFWYRQDPGLGLRLIYFSYDVKMKEKGDIPEGYSVSREKKERFSLILESASTNQTSMYLCASSLGGSGYEQFFGPGTRLTVL.